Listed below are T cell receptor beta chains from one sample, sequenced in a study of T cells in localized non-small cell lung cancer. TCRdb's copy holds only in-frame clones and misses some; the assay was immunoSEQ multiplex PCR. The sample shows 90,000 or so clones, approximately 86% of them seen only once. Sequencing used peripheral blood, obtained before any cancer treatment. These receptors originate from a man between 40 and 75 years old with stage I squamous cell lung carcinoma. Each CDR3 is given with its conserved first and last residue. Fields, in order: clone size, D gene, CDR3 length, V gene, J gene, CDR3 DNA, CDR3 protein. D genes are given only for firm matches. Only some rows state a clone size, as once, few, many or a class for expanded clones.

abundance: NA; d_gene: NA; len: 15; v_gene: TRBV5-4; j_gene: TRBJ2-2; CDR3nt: TGTGCCAGCAGCCTTACAGGGCGAATTACCGGGGAGCTGTTTTTT; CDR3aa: CASSLTGRITGELFF
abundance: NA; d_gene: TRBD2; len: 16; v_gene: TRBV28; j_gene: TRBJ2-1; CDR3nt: TGTGCCTCCAAACTGGCGGGGGGGCCTGCCTACAATGAGCAGTTCTTC; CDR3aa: CASKLAGGPAYNEQFF
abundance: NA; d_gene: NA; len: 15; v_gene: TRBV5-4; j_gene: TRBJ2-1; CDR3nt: TGTGCCAGCAGCTTGGTATTCGACAGAGACAATGAGCAGTTCTTC; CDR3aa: CASSLVFDRDNEQFF
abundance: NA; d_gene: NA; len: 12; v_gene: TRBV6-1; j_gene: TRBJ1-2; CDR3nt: TGTGCCGGAGGGGACACCCTGTACGGCTACACCTTC; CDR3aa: CAGGDTLYGYTF
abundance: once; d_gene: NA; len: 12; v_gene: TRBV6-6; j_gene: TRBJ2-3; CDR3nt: TGTGCCAGCAGTCTCAGACAGGATACGCAGTATTTT; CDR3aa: CASSLRQDTQYF
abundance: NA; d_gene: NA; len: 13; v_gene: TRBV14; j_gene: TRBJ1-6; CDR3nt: TGTGCCAGCAGCCAAGGGGTAGGCTCACCCCTCCACTTT; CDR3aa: CASSQGVGSPLHF
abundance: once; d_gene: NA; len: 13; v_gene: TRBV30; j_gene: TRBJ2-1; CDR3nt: TGTGCCTGGAGTAGCTTAGGGCCCCTTGAGCAGTTCTTC; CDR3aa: CAWSSLGPLEQFF
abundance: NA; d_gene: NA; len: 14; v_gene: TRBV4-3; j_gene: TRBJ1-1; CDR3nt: TGCGCCAGCAGCCAGAAGACAGTCCACACTGAAGCTTTCTTT; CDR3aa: CASSQKTVHTEAFF
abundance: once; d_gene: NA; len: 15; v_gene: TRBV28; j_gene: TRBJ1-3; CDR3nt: TGTGCCAGCAGCCGAGGGAGTAAGGATGGAAACACCATATATTTT; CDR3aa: CASSRGSKDGNTIYF
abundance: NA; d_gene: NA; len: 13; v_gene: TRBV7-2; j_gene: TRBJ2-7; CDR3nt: TGTGCCAGCAGCTTAGGGGGACGGTACGAGCAGTACTTC; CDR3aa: CASSLGGRYEQYF
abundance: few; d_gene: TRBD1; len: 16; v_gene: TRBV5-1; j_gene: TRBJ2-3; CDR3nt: TGCGCCAGCAGCTTGGTAACAGGGGGCGGCACAGATACGCAGTATTTT; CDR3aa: CASSLVTGGGTDTQYF
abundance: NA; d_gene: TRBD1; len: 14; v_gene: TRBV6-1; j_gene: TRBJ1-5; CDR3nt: TGTGCCAGCAGTATAAACAGGGGTGATCAGCCCCAGCATTTT; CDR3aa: CASSINRGDQPQHF
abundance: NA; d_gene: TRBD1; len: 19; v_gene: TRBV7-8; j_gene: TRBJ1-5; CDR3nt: TGTGCCAGCAGCTCAACCCGGGACAGGGGTACGTTAGGCAATCAGCCCCAGCATTTT; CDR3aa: CASSSTRDRGTLGNQPQHF
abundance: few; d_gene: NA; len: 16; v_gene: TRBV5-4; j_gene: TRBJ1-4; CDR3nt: TGTGCCAGCAGCTCCTTAGACGGCGCAACTAATGAAAAACTGTTTTTT; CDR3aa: CASSSLDGATNEKLFF
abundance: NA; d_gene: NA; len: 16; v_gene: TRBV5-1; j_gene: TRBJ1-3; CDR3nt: TGCGCCAGCAGCCCCAAACCACAGGGCTCTGGAAACACCATATATTTT; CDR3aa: CASSPKPQGSGNTIYF
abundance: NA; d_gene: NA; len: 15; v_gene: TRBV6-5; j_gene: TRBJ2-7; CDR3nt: TGTGCCAGCAGTCGACGACTAGGCAGTTCCTACGAGCAGTACTTC; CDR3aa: CASSRRLGSSYEQYF
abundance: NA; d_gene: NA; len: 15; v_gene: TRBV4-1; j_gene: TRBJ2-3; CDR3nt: TGCGCCAGCAGCCAAGGGGATAGCGACACAGATACGCAGTATTTT; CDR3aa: CASSQGDSDTDTQYF
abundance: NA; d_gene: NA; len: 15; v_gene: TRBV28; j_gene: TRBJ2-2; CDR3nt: TGTGCCAGCAGTTTTACGGCAGGGGGGTCCGGGGAGCTGTTTTTT; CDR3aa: CASSFTAGGSGELFF
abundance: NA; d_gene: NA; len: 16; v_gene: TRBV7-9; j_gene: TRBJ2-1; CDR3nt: TGTGCCAGCAGCCAATTCGGGGCAACAGGGCTCAATGAGCAGTTCTTC; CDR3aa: CASSQFGATGLNEQFF
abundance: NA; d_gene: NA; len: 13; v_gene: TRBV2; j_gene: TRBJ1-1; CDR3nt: TGTGCCAGCACTCAACACCTGAACACTGAAGCTTTCTTT; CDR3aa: CASTQHLNTEAFF
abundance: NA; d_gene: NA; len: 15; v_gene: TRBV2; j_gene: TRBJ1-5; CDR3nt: TGTGCCACCGGGGAGGGCCCCCGGAGCAATCAGCCCCAGCATTTT; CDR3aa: CATGEGPRSNQPQHF
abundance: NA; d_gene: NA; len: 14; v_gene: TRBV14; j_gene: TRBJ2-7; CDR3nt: TGTGCCAGCAGCCAAGATAGCGGTTACCACGAGCAGTACTTC; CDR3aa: CASSQDSGYHEQYF
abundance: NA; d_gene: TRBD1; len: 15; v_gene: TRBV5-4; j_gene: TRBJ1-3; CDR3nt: TGTGCCAGCGGACGACAGGGGAGCTCTGGAAACACCATATATTTT; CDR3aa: CASGRQGSSGNTIYF
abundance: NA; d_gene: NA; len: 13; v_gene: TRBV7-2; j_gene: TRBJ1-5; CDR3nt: TGTGCCAGCAGCTTAGAGAACGGGGGACCCCAGCATTTT; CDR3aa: CASSLENGGPQHF
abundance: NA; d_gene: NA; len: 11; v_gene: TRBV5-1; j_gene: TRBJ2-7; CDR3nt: TGCGCCAGCAGCGAAAATTACGAGCAGTACTTC; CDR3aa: CASSENYEQYF
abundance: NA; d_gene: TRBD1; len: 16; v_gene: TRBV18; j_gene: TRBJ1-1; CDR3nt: TGTGCCAGCTCGCTACAGGGGACGGGGGTGAACACTGAAGCTTTCTTT; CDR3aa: CASSLQGTGVNTEAFF
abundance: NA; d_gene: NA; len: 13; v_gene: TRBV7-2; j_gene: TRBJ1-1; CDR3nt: TGTGCCAGCAGCTTAAGGGAGGTGACTGAAGCTTTCTTT; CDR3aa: CASSLREVTEAFF
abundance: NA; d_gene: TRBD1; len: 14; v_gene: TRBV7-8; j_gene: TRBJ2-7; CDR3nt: TGTGCCAGCAGCTTAGTGGCAGGGGGCAGCGAGCAGTACTTC; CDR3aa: CASSLVAGGSEQYF
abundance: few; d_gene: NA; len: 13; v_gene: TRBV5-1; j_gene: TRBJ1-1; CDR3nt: TGCGCCAGCAGCTTGGACACGAACACTGAAGCTTTCTTT; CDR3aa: CASSLDTNTEAFF
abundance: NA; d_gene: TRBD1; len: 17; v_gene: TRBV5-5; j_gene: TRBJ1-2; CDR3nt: TGTGCCAGCAGCCCCCCGGGGGGACAGGACGCTAACTATGGCTACACCTTC; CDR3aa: CASSPPGGQDANYGYTF
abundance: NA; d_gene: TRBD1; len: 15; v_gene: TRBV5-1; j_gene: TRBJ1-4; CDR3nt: TGCGCCAGCAGGCCAGGACAGGCCAGAGACGAAAAACTGTTTTTT; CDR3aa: CASRPGQARDEKLFF
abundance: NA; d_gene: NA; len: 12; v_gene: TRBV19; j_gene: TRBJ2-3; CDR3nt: TGTGCCAGTACGGGGTGGACAGATACGCAGTATTTT; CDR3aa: CASTGWTDTQYF
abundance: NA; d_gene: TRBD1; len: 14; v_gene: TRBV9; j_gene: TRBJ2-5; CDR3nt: TGTGCCAGCAGCGAGTCTACAGGGGGAGAGACCCAGTACTTC; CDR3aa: CASSESTGGETQYF
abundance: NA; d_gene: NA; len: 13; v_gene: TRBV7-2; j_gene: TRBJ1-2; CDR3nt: TGTGCCAGCAGCGATGACAGTAACTATGGCTACACCTTC; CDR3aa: CASSDDSNYGYTF
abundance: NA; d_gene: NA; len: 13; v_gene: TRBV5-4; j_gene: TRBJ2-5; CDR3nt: TGTGCCAGCAGCTCGGCCGGGGAAGAGACCCAGTACTTC; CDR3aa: CASSSAGEETQYF
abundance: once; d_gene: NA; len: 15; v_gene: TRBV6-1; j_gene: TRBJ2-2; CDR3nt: TGTGCCAGCACTCCGGGGGCGTTTCGGACCGGGGAGCTGTTTTTT; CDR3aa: CASTPGAFRTGELFF
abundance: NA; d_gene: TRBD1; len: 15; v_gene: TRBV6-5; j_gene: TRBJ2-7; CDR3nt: TGTGCCAGCAGTTACGGGACAGGGTACCCCTACGAGCAGTACTTC; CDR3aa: CASSYGTGYPYEQYF
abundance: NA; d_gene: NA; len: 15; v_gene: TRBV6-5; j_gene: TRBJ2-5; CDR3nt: TGTGCCAGCAGTTACTCTGGCGGGGGCGGAGAGACCCAGTACTTC; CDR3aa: CASSYSGGGGETQYF
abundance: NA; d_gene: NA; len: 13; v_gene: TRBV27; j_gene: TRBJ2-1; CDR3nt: TGTGCCAGCAGTTTTCAGGGGGGGGTCAAGCAGTTCTTC; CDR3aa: CASSFQGGVKQFF
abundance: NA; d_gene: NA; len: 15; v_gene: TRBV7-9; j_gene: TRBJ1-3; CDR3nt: TGTGCCAGCAGCGTAAAGTTGAGCTCTGGAAACACCATATATTTT; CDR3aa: CASSVKLSSGNTIYF
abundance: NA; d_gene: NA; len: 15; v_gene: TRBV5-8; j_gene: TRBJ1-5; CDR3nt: TGTGCCAGCAACCGGGACACCCTGGGAAATCAGCCCCAGCATTTT; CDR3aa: CASNRDTLGNQPQHF
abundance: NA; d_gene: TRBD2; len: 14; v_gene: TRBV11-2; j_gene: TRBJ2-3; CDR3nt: TGTGCCAGCAGCTTAAGCCTAGCGGGGTCTGGGCAGTATTTT; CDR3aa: CASSLSLAGSGQYF
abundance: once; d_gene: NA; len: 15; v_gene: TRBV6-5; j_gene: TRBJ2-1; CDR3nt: TGTGCCAGCGGTAGGGGACCCTTACCCTACAATGAGCAGTTCTTC; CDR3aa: CASGRGPLPYNEQFF
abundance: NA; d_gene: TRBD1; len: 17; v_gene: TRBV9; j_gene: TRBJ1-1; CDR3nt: TGTGCCAGCAGTAACCTTCCGGGACAGGGGGCGAACACTGAAGCTTTCTTT; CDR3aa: CASSNLPGQGANTEAFF
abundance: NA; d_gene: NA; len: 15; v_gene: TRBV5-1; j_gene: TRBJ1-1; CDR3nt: TGCGCCAGCAGCTCACCCCGGGGAGGGAACACTGAAGCTTTCTTT; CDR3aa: CASSSPRGGNTEAFF
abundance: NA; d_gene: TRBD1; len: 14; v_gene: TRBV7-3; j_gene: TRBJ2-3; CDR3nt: TGTGCCAGCAGCTTACACAGGGGGGCAGATACGCAGTATTTT; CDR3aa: CASSLHRGADTQYF
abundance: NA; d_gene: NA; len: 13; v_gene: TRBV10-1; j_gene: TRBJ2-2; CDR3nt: TGCGCCAGCAGTGAGCCCCATGGCTGGGAGCTGTTTTTT; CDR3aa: CASSEPHGWELFF
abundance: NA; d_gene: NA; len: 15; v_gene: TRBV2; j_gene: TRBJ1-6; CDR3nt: TGTGCCAGCATCCCTCAGGTCTCCTATAATTCACCCCTCCACTTT; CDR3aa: CASIPQVSYNSPLHF
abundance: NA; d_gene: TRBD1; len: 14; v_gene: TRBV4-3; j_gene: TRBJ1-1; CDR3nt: TGCGCCAGCAGCCCCAGGGGGAAGAACACTGAAGCTTTCTTT; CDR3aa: CASSPRGKNTEAFF
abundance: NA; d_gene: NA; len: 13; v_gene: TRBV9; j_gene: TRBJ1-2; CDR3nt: TGTGCCAGCAGCGGGGCCCTGGGGTATGGCTACACCTTC; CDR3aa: CASSGALGYGYTF
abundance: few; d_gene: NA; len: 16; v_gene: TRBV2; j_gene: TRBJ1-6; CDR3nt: TGTGCCAGCAGTTATTCTGACAGCGACTATAATTCACCCCTCCACTTT; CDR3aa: CASSYSDSDYNSPLHF
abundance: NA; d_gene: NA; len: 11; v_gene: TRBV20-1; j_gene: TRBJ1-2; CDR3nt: TGCAGTGCTACCCCACCCTATGGCTACACCTTC; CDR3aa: CSATPPYGYTF
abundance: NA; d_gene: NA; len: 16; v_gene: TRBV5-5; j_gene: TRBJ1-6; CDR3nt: TGTGCCAGCAGCTTTCCCCAAGACGCCGCTAATTCACCCCTCCACTTT; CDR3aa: CASSFPQDAANSPLHF
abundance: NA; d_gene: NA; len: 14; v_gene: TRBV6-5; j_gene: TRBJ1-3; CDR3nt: TGTGCCAGCTCTAAGGCAGTCTCTGGAAACACCATATATTTT; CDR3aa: CASSKAVSGNTIYF
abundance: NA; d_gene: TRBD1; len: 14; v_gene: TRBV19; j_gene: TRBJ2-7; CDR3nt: TGTGCCAGTAGTCCCCGGGACAGGGCCTACGAGCAGTACTTC; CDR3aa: CASSPRDRAYEQYF